A single sample gave rise to the 24 T cell receptor beta chains below, sequenced in a study of cytomegalovirus exposure and HLA in healthy donors. The study ran its PCR with 60 Vbeta and 13 Jbeta primers. Profiling relied on immunoSEQ multiplex PCR, and the TCRdb table lists in-frame clones only, not all of them. The repertoire has tens of thousands of clones, about 80% of them found once; the top ten carry about 2.3%. The material sequenced was PBMCs. Receptor source: a man aged 25-45 years in good health and CMV-seronegative.

The chain uses TRBV14 and TRBJ2-5; 9 nucleotides match TRBD2. CDR1 and CDR2 (germline): SGHDN, FVKESK. V trimming: 1 base; J trimming: 5 bases; junction bases outside the gene matches: 14. This CDR3 spans 18 amino acids. The CDR3 DNA follows: TGTGCCAGCAGCCAAGGCTTTCTAGCGGGGACCAGCGGGGAGACCCAGTACTTC. Its translation is CASSQGFLAGTSGETQYF.

This clone was counted a few times. This chain links TRBV11-2 with TRBJ2-4; D is perhaps TRBD2 (5 bases). The CDR3 sequence is 14 residues long. Germline V lookup: CDR1 SGHAT, CDR2 FQNNGV. V was shortened by 11 bases and J by 2 bases, with 16 bases between the two germline ends. This chain's CDR3 is CAVSLSGPKNIQYF. The CDR3 coding sequence is TGTGCCGTGTCGTTGAGCGGACCCAAAAACATTCAGTACTTC.

V usage is TRBV2 and J usage is TRBJ2-2, with TRBD1 matching 7 bases. V was clipped by 3 bases and J by 7 bases; unmatched bases: 5. CDR3 length: 14 residues. In germline, CDR1 is SNHLY, CDR2 FYNNEI. CDR3 sequence (DNA): TGTGCCAGCAGTGAGGAAGGGGGCCACGGGGAGCTGTTTTTT. Its translation is CASSEEGGHGELFF.

Written as DNA, the CDR3 is TGTGCCAGCAGCTTAATAGTCGGCGGGGAGCTGTTTTTT. It yields the protein CASSLIVGGELFF. This chain connects TRBV7-2 to TRBJ2-2; D gene unclear. V was trimmed by 2 bases and J by 7 bases, leaving 8 bases between them. Germline assignment: CDR1 SGHTA and CDR2 FQGNSA. This CDR3 comprises 13 residues.

This chain connects TRBV4-3 to TRBJ2-1; 10 bases fit TRBD2. CDR3 length: 17 amino acids. Trimming cost V 0 bases and J 3 bases; bases outside gene matches: 5. The germline V gene encodes CDR1 LGHNA and CDR2 YSLEER. The CDR3, as DNA: TGCGCCAGCAGCCAAGAAGCTAGCGGGGGAAACTACAATGAGCAGTTCTTC. It encodes CASSQEASGGNYNEQFF.

In this sample, this clone turned up a few times. The rearrangement links TRBV28 to TRBJ1-2; 10 bases align to TRBD1. V lost 6 bases and J lost 5; bases outside the gene matches: 3. Germline V lookup: CDR1 MDHEN, CDR2 SYDVKM. This CDR3 spans 13 amino acids. The CDR3 region is CASRTGGFYGYTF. For the CDR3, the DNA is TGTGCCAGCAGGACAGGGGGCTTTTATGGCTACACCTTC.

V gene TRBV6-1 combines with J gene TRBJ2-2, with D unclear. V lost 4 bases to trimming and J lost 8 bases, with 5 bases between them. Germline CDR1 MNHNS, CDR2 SASEGT. There are 11 residues in the CDR3. The CDR3 nucleotides are TGTGCCAGCAGTGTCGGGGGGGAGCTGTTTTTT. The encoded protein is CASSVGGELFF.

DNA for the CDR3: TGCAGCGTTTCCAGCGGGAGGGGTGTTACCGGGGAGCTGTTTTTT. Amino acid sequence: CSVSSGRGVTGELFF. V usage is TRBV29-1 and J usage is TRBJ2-2; TRBD2 matches 10 bases. The germline CDR1 and CDR2 sequences are SQVTM and ANQGSEA. With V trimmed by 5 bases and J by 5 bases, 8 bases remained unmatched. The CDR3 contains 15 residues.

The rearrangement uses TRBV27 and TRBJ1-2; D unresolved. The germline V gene encodes CDR1 MNHEY and CDR2 SMNVEV (reference sequence). V lost 7 bases and J lost 0, with 21 bases in between. The CDR3 runs to 17 residues. CDR3 DNA sequence: TGTGCCAGCAAAAGTGCAGCGGCAAATGAGGCTAACTATGGCTACACCTTC. As protein: CASKSAAANEANYGYTF.

V usage is TRBV6-5 and J usage is TRBJ1-2; 8 bases are shared with TRBD1. The V gene's germline CDR1 is MNHEY and CDR2 SVGAGI. This CDR3 has 13 residues. Germline trimming cut 5 bases from V and 8 bases from J; bases unmatched to any gene: 7. The chain's CDR3 is CASSRGQGLGYTF. CDR3 nucleotide sequence: TGTGCCAGCAGTCGTGGACAGGGTTTAGGCTACACCTTC.

This clone has a handful of counts. V gene TRBV5-4 combines with J gene TRBJ2-3; 7 nucleotides align to TRBD2. The CDR3 totals 17 residues. Germline CDR1 reads SGHNT; CDR2 reads YYREEE (reference sequence). Germline trimming cut 3 bases from V and 4 bases from J; bases unmatched to any gene: 14. CDR3 loop: CASSSLASGGLADTQYF. Here the CDR3 DNA reads TGTGCCAGCAGCTCCTTAGCGTCGGGGGGATTGGCAGATACGCAGTATTTT.

V is TRBV5-4 and J is TRBJ2-1, with 7 bases aligning to TRBD1. V lost 4 bases and J lost 4; bases outside the gene matches: 8. CDR3 size: 15 residues. Germline V gene data show CDR1 as SGHNT and CDR2 as YYREEE (reference sequence). CDR3 region: CASSRDRDRYNEQFF. The CDR3 DNA is TGTGCCAGCAGCCGAGACAGGGACCGGTACAATGAGCAGTTCTTC.

Here the CDR3 DNA reads TGTGCCAGCAGCGAAACGGGGAAAGGTGGGGCCAACGTCCTGACTTTC. It encodes CASSETGKGGANVLTF. The chain recombines TRBV14 with TRBJ2-6, with D perhaps matching TRBD2 (5 bases). The CDR3 runs to 16 residues. Trimming removed 5 bases from V and 3 bases from J, with 14 bases in between. The germline CDR1 and CDR2 sequences are SGHDN and FVKESK.

The chain employs TRBV6-1 and TRBJ1-2; D unclear. V was pared by 1 base and J by 4 bases, with 7 bases between. Germline loops: CDR1 MNHNS, CDR2 SASEGT. CDR3 length: 13 amino acids. Here the CDR3 DNA reads TGTGCCAGCAGTGAAGACACCACCTATGGCTACACCTTC. Translating it yields CASSEDTTYGYTF.

For this clone: One end of the junction varies from germline; a read error may be responsible. The gene calls are TRBV19 and TRBJ1-2, with a possible D match to TRBD1 (5 bases). The CDR3 is 12 amino acids. CDR1 and CDR2 from the germline V gene are LNHDA and SQIVND (reference sequence). CDR3 loop: CASREIGGGYPF. Written as DNA, the CDR3 is TGTGCCAGTAGAGAGATCGGGGGTGGCTACCCCTTC.

The genes are TRBV6-5 and TRBJ2-5; TRBD2 might be the D (6 bases). Matching the DNA end better, TRBJ2-7 makes the J call doubtful. Germline V lookup: CDR1 MNHEY, CDR2 SVGAGI. The CDR3 is made up of 14 amino acids. The CDR3 region is CASGGGRPSYEQYF. CDR3 nucleotides: TGTGCCAGCGGGGGAGGACGGCCTTCCTACGAGCAGTACTTC.

The V and J genes are TRBV5-1 and TRBJ2-2, with 7 positions matching TRBD2. Germline assignment: CDR1 SGHRS and CDR2 YFSETQ. The V and J ends lost 6 bases and 4 bases, in that order; junction bases with no gene match: 12. CDR3 length: 16 amino acids. CDR3 in amino acids: CASIRGGLPATGELFF. The CDR3 DNA is TGCGCCAGCATCCGGGGAGGGCTCCCTGCCACCGGGGAGCTGTTTTTT.

This chain joins TRBV6-5 and TRBJ1-1; TRBD1 aligns across 8 bases. With V trimmed by 6 bases and J by 1 base, 7 bases remained unmatched. CDR3 length: 15 amino acids. Germline V gene lookup returns CDR1 MNHEY and CDR2 SVGAGI. Written as DNA, the CDR3 is TGTGCCAGCAGAGGCGACAGGGGTGGGAACACTGAAGCTTTCTTT. As protein: CASRGDRGGNTEAFF.

The chain combines TRBV7-9 with TRBJ1-1, with TRBD1 matching 7 bases. Trimming took 5 bases from V and 7 from J; bases not matched to a gene: 7. CDR3 length: 13 residues. CDR1 and CDR2 (germline): SEHNR, FQNEAQ (reference sequence). The CDR3 is CASSNTTGVEAFF. The CDR3 region has the DNA TGTGCCAGCAGCAATACTACAGGGGTTGAAGCTTTCTTT. The full variable domain, completed using reference TRBV7-9 and TRBJ1-1, is DTGVSQNPRHKITKRGQNVTFRCDPISEHNRLYWYRQTLGQGPEFLTYFQNEAQLEKSRLLSDRFSAERPKGSFSTLEIQRTEQGDSAMYLCASSNTTGVEAFFGQGTRLTVV.

The rearrangement links TRBV4-2 to TRBJ2-5, with 9 bases aligning to TRBD2. This CDR3 has 15 amino acids. The junction had 7 bases not matched to a gene; V was cut back by 4 bases and J by 4 bases. The germline V gene encodes CDR1 LGHNA and CDR2 YNFKEQ. CDR3 in DNA: TGTGCCAGCAGCCCGGTGGGCGGGGGGGGAGAGACCCAGTACTTC. This translates into CASSPVGGGGETQYF.

V is TRBV6-5 and J is TRBJ2-7; 8 nucleotides align to TRBD1. Germline V lookup: CDR1 MNHEY, CDR2 SVGAGI. The trim removed 4 bases at V and 3 bases at J, leaving 5 bases unmatched. The CDR3 contains 14 residues. The CDR3 is CASSSGDRLYEQYF. CDR3 in DNA: TGTGCCAGCAGTTCCGGGGACAGGCTCTACGAGCAGTACTTC.

J is TRBJ2-7 and V is TRBV19; perhaps TRBD2 as D (6 bases). Trimming cost V 4 bases and J 0 bases, with 13 bases left between them. CDR3 length: 15 residues. Germline V CDR1 and CDR2: LNHDA, SQIVND (reference sequence). The DNA of the CDR3 is TGTGCCAGTAGTAGGGGGGTAGGAAGCTCCTACGAGCAGTACTTC. It is translated as CASSRGVGSSYEQYF.

The chain has TRBV5-4 and TRBJ2-3, with TRBD2 identical over 8 bases. The germline gives CDR1 SGHNT, CDR2 YYREEE (reference sequence). With V trimmed by 4 bases and J by 4 bases, 14 bases remained unmatched. This CDR3 has 17 residues. CDR3 amino acids: CASSTPVLARGADTQYF. Written as DNA, the CDR3 is TGTGCCAGCAGCACGCCGGTATTAGCGCGGGGGGCAGATACGCAGTATTTT.

The V gene is TRBV4-1, the J gene TRBJ2-4; D is uncertain. Trimming pared 0 bases from V and 9 bases from J, leaving 9 bases between. This CDR3 is built from 13 residues. Germline V lookup: CDR1 MGHRA, CDR2 YSYEKL. The CDR3, as DNA: TGCGCCAGCAGCCAAGATCTTTGGGCCATTCAGTACTTC. It specifies CASSQDLWAIQYF.